Each of the 16 T cell receptor beta chains below was sequenced from the same sample in a study of blood T cell repertoires in COVID-19. Clones were sequenced by immunoSEQ multiplex PCR, and TCRdb holds only the in-frame ones, with some missing. The top ten clones hold approximately 0.93% of a sample with about 190,000 clones, 80% to 90% of them seen once. Sequenced: peripheral blood. The receptors were gathered from a woman younger than 30 who had recovered from COVID-19.

This clone appeared a few times. The genes are TRBV30 and TRBJ2-3; tentatively, D is TRBD1 (6 bases). The CDR3 is 14 residues long. The V gene's germline CDR1 is GTSNPN and CDR2 SVGIG (reference sequence). V was clipped by 4 bases and J by 2 bases, with 13 bases between them. The CDR3 nucleotides are TGTGCCTGGACAGGGGCTAAATACACAGATACGCAGTATTTT. As protein: CAWTGAKYTDTQYF.

This clone was observed a single time. The chain combines TRBV4-2 with TRBJ2-1, with 11 bases identical to TRBD2. V dropped 4 bases and J dropped 6; count of bases not matched to a gene: 5. The CDR3 runs to 15 residues. From germline, CDR1 is LGHNA and CDR2 YNFKEQ. CDR3 sequence (DNA): TGTGCCAGCAGCCCTAGCGGGGGGTGGGTCAATGAGCAGTTCTTC. Translation gives CASSPSGGWVNEQFF.

The genes are TRBV5-4 and TRBJ2-7, with 7 bases lining up with TRBD1. After removal of 0 bases from V and 1 base from J, the junction contained 7 bases not matched to a gene. The germline V gene encodes CDR1 SGHNT and CDR2 YYREEE (reference sequence). The CDR3 has 16 residues. Written as DNA, the CDR3 is TGTGCCAGCAGCTTGGAACCGACAGGGTGGTCCTACGAGCAGTACTTC. The encoded protein is CASSLEPTGWSYEQYF.

The rearrangement links TRBV6-2 or TRBV6-3 to TRBJ2-7; D not resolved. The germline V gene has CDR1 MNHEY and CDR2 SVGEGT. Trimming pared 6 bases from V and 6 bases from J, leaving 18 bases between. The CDR3 has 14 residues. The CDR3 protein is CASSRHSSVGEQYV. CDR3 sequence (DNA): TGTGCCAGCAGCCGACATAGTTCTGTGGGCGAGCAGTACGTC.

The gene calls are TRBV7-9 and TRBJ2-3, with D possibly matching TRBD2 (6 bases). The CDR3 extends over 14 amino acids. Trimming took 5 bases from V and 1 from J, leaving 10 bases between them. The germline gives CDR1 SEHNR, CDR2 FQNEAQ (reference sequence). In DNA form, the CDR3 reads TGTGCCAGCAGCCGCCCGGGAGGCACAGATACGCAGTATTTT. Its translation is CASSRPGGTDTQYF.

V and J are TRBV19 and TRBJ1-5; the D gene is possibly TRBD1 (6 bases). This CDR3 spans 15 amino acids. V was pared by 6 bases and J by 0 bases, with 12 bases between. Germline values: CDR1 LNHDA, CDR2 SQIVND (reference sequence). The CDR3 nucleotides read TGTGCCAGTAGCCAGACAGGACATAGCAATCAGCCCCAGCATTTT. It encodes CASSQTGHSNQPQHF.

The V gene is TRBV9, the J gene TRBJ2-7; TRBD1 matches 7 bases. Trimming cost V 4 bases and J 3 bases; bases outside gene matches: 7. In germline, CDR1 is SGDLS, CDR2 YYNGEE. The length of the CDR3 is 14 residues. This CDR3 is CASSPGDSNYEQYV. The CDR3 coding sequence is TGTGCCAGCAGCCCTGGGGACAGTAACTACGAGCAGTACGTC.

This clone was counted once. The rearrangement joins TRBV24-1 to TRBJ1-2; TRBD1 matches at 9 bases. The trim removed 4 bases at V and 8 bases at J, leaving 1 base unmatched. The germline V gene encodes CDR1 KGHDR and CDR2 SFDVKD. The CDR3 length is 12 residues. The CDR3: CATSETGGGYTF. In DNA form, the CDR3 reads TGTGCCACCAGTGAAACAGGGGGCGGCTACACCTTC.

The chain carries TRBV6-2 or TRBV6-3 and TRBJ2-7, with 14 bases matching TRBD2. Germline CDR1 reads MNHEY; CDR2 reads SVGEGT. V trimming: 2 bases; J trimming: 3 bases; junction bases outside the gene matches: 9. The CDR3 length is 18 residues. In DNA form, the CDR3 reads TGTGCCAGCAGTTACGAGGGACTAGCGGGGGACGCCATCTACGAGCAGTACTTC. Amino acids: CASSYEGLAGDAIYEQYF.

This chain connects TRBV4-1 to TRBJ2-1; 11 nucleotides agree with TRBD2. V lost 4 bases, J lost 1 base, and 9 bases stayed unmatched. Germline-derived CDR1 and CDR2 are MGHRA and YSYEKL. The length of the CDR3 is 18 residues. The DNA for the CDR3 is TGCGCCAGCAGCCTACCCCGGGGGACTAGCGGTTCCTACAATGAGCAGTTCTTC. Its translation: CASSLPRGTSGSYNEQFF.

The V gene is TRBV27, the J gene TRBJ2-7; TRBD1 aligns across 9 bases. The CDR3 is 15 residues long. J gave up 5 bases and V 2 bases, and 7 bases lay outside the gene matches. Looked up from germline, CDR1 is MNHEY and CDR2 is SMNVEV (reference sequence). This chain's CDR3 is CASSLTGQGLNEQYF. CDR3 DNA: TGTGCCAGCAGTTTAACTGGACAGGGGCTCAACGAGCAGTACTTC.

The chain couples TRBV2 to TRBJ2-2, with TRBD2 identical over 8 bases. Germline assignment: CDR1 SNHLY and CDR2 FYNNEI. V shed 7 bases and J 8 bases; nucleotides not matched to a gene: 9. The CDR3 length is 14 residues. CDR3 nucleotide sequence: TGTGCCAGCACCGTCCTAGCGGGTGGAGGGGAGCTGTTTTTT. It encodes CASTVLAGGGELFF. The whole variable domain, filled in from reference TRBV2 and TRBJ2-2, reads EPEVTQTPSHQVTQMGQEVILRCVPISNHLYFYWYRQILGQKVEFLVSFYNNEISEKSEIFDDQFSVERPDGSNFTLKIRSTKLEDSAMYFCASTVLAGGGELFFGEGSRLTVL.

The chain combines TRBV19 with TRBJ1-5, with 10 nucleotides matching TRBD1. V lost 7 bases, J lost 5 bases, and 11 bases stayed unmatched. In germline, CDR1 is LNHDA, CDR2 SQIVND (reference sequence). The CDR3 consists of 16 residues. The CDR3 coding sequence is TGTGCCAGTACTCCTCCCGGGGGACAGGGGTATCAGCCCCAGCATTTT. It encodes CASTPPGGQGYQPQHF.

V usage is TRBV2 and J usage is TRBJ2-2; 8 nucleotides line up with TRBD2. Looked up from germline, CDR1 is SNHLY and CDR2 is FYNNEI. V was pared by 4 bases and J by 5 bases, with 12 bases of the junction left unmatched. There are 17 residues in the CDR3. CDR3 residues: CASSGERERFLTGELFF. DNA for the CDR3: TGTGCCAGCAGTGGAGAGCGGGAGAGGTTTTTGACCGGGGAGCTGTTTTTT. Full variable domain (remainder filled in from reference TRBV2 and TRBJ2-2): EPEVTQTPSHQVTQMGQEVILRCVPISNHLYFYWYRQILGQKVEFLVSFYNNEISEKSEIFDDQFSVERPDGSNFTLKIRSTKLEDSAMYFCASSGERERFLTGELFFGEGSRLTVL.

The chain joins TRBV4-3 to TRBJ1-5; D is ambiguous. The CDR3 sequence is 16 residues long. CDR1 and CDR2 from the germline V gene are LGHNA and YSLEER. V gave up 0 bases and J gave up 2 bases, with 11 bases separating them. The CDR3 protein is CASSQDRGAGNQPQHF. CDR3 nucleotide sequence: TGCGCCAGCAGCCAAGATCGAGGCGCCGGCAATCAGCCCCAGCATTTT.

CDR3 nucleotides: TGTGCCAGCAGGCGACTATCCTACAATGAGCAGTTCTTC. Translated: CASRRLSYNEQFF. V usage is TRBV7-9 and J usage is TRBJ2-1; D is possibly TRBD2 (5 bases). Per germline, CDR1 SEHNR and CDR2 FQNEAQ (reference sequence). The CDR3 is made up of 13 amino acids. Trimming removed 6 bases at V and 1 base at J, with 7 bases between.